The sample holds one count of the clone carrying this T cell receptor beta chain. CDR3 length: 15 amino acids. CDR1 and CDR2 from the germline V gene are MNHNY and SVGAGI (reference sequence). V lost 2 bases to trimming and J lost 1 base, with 11 bases between them. This entry belongs to a study of blood T cell repertoires in COVID-19. Study summary: Nucleic acid was either cDNA or gDNA, and it came from T cells, B-cell-depleted T cells, or PBMCs.

Generated by immunoSEQ multiplex PCR, the TCRdb table keeps only in-frame clones and is missing some. Of about 120,000 clones in the sample, about four fifths were seen once. J is TRBJ2-5 and V is TRBV6-6; unclear D gene. This receptor was taken from a human donor in a cohort sampled during active COVID-19. Material: peripheral blood. CDR3 in DNA: TGTGCCAGCAGTTACGGGCCCGCTCGCCAAGAGACCCAGTACTTC. Protein product: CASSYGPARQETQYF.